This T cell receptor (beta chain) was sequenced for a study of CD8+CD57+ T cells in acquired aplastic anemia (dated by TCRdb to 2017 to 2018). A note on the overall study: On average, sorted CD4+ and CD8+ cells yielded around 3.5 ug of extracted DNA, with a range of about 0.17 to 27.4 ug. A CD8+CD57+ expansion meant a frequency higher than the mean frequency seen in healthy subjects.

The full study reports these points: Although 25 to 30 CD8+ CDR3 sequences were shared by patients and controls, these sequences appeared highly expressed in patients and within the immunodominant clones of patients. CD8+ Simpson's diversity did not differ significantly between patients and healthy controls (P=0.060).

Genomic DNA served as template for TCR beta VDJ combination and CDR3 sequence profiling. An Illumina HiSeq 2000 was used for TCR repertoire sequencing. For the original study's pipeline: TRBV/TRBJ rearrangement plots, CDR3 size and DJ length profiles, and Simpson's diversity index were used to assess repertoires. Whichever DNA sequence was most abundant in the deep sequencing data was defined as the immunodominant clone. CDR3 amino acid sequences were screened for sharing across subjects and compared with published repertoires and the VDJdb database. TCRdb took the public reads, trimmed them with fastp at Q25, ran MiXCR for clone calling and kept in-frame beta chains. All rows with the same CDR3 protein become a single entry with the most common DNA and genes. TCRdb assigned the V and J calls; the authors' analysis was not used. For this sample there are 150,000 to 200,000 distinct CDR3 sequences; 71% appear just once. Together, the top ten hold around 45% of the sample.

The CDR3 measures 18 amino acids from cysteine to phenylalanine. Only CDR3 DNA is held: 54 bases, read in frame from base 1. From a lookup of the germline V gene, CDR1 and CDR2 are SGHDT and YYEEEE. V and J are trimmed by 1 base and 1 base, and the gene matches miss 12 bases of the junction. This clonotype appeared once. The specificity of this receptor is unknown. Per-base qualities were not stored, and no clone one base away is much larger. A single read makes a weak case. Expansion of CD8+CD57+ cells had been shown by flow cytometry in the patients chosen for sequencing. Every patient had a diagnosis of severe acquired aplastic anemia based on International Study of Aplastic Anemia and Agranulocytosis and Camitta criteria. No patient had received any therapy when blood was sampled. TCR repertoires of sorted CD4+ and CD8+ blood T cells from severe aplastic anemia patients and healthy subjects were deep-sequenced in the study. Patients were enrolled in the USA under clinicaltrials.gov protocols 00001620, 01623167, 00001397, 00071045, 00081523 and 00961064. Ficoll-Paque density gradient centrifugation was used to isolate peripheral blood mononuclear cells. CD4+ and CD8+ T cells were sorted by FACS or magnetic beads before DNA extraction.

This clonotype was obtained from a human donor with aplastic anemia. This receptor chain uses TRBV5-6 and TRBJ2-3; 7 central nucleotides agree with TRBD2. The source material was sorted CD4+, CD8+, or CD8+CD57+ T cells (not recorded which) from PBMCs. The bases read TGTGCCAGCAGCTTGTTACTAGAGACTAGCCAAGGCACAGATACGCAGTATTTT. Protein translation: CASSLLLETSQGTDTQYF. Reference TRBV5-6 and TRBJ2-3 proteins supply the regions before and after the CDR3; the full variable domain is: DAGVTQSPTHLIKTRGQQVTLRCSPKSGHDTVSWYQQALGQGPQFIFQYYEEEERQRGNFPDRFSGHQFPNYSSELNVNALLLGDSALYLCASSLLLETSQGTDTQYFGPGTRLTVL.